This T cell receptor (beta chain) was identified in a study of cytomegalovirus exposure and HLA in healthy donors. The primer mix had 60 Vbeta and 13 Jbeta primers. TCRdb's table, derived via immunoSEQ multiplex PCR, lists solely in-frame clones and lacks some. The sample shows tens of thousands of clones, 70% to 90% of them seen only once. Details on this clone: Its antigen is unknown.

Study-level findings and limits: Presence/absence analyses treated sequencing depth as roughly uniform across donors.

Sequencing was carried out using PBMCs. This receptor was identified in a woman between 25 and 40 years old in good health and CMV-seronegative.

The DNA for the CDR3 is TGTGCCAGCAGCTTTGTCCGGGATACCGGGGAGCTGTTTTTT. It specifies CASSFVRDTGELFF. V gene TRBV7-6 combines with J gene TRBJ2-2; tentative D call: TRBD2 (5 bases). Trimming took 3 bases from V and 5 from J, leaving 10 bases between them. The CDR3 is 14 residues long. Germline loops: CDR1 SGHVS, CDR2 FNYEAQ. The full variable domain, its missing parts supplied by reference TRBV7-6 and TRBJ2-2, is GAGVSQSPRYKVTKRGQDVALRCDPISGHVSLYWYRQALGQGPEFLTYFNYEAQQDKSGLPNDRFSAERPEGSISTLTIQRTEQRDSAMYRCASSFVRDTGELFFGEGSRLTVL.